The clone carrying this T cell receptor (beta chain) was found once. These data belong to a study of blood T cells in healthy people across ages. Trimming pared 0 bases from V and 2 bases from J, leaving 7 bases between. Germline lookup yields CDR1 SGHAT and CDR2 FQNNGV. CDR3 length: 15 residues. PCR was performed a second time for about 7 to 12 cycles using a sample-barcoded 5' primer and a J-beta primer mix. Through a template-switch adaptor with 12 random nucleotides, each cDNA molecule received a tag. TCRdb re-derived calls from the 5' RACE reads in MiXCR, one entry per CDR3 protein. Altogether 750,000 to 850,000 distinct CDR3 sequences are present, 25% being singletons, with the ten largest covering under 4.5%. These data were also filed under a second study, of T cells of mothers and their children. That publication notes: The analysis detected no persistent microchimeric T cell clones.

The clonotype was recovered from a boy aged 10-17 years in good health. The V gene is TRBV11-2, the J gene TRBJ1-4, with TRBD1 as a possible D gene (5 bases). The specimen was blood. The CDR3 spells CASSLDKGTNEKLFF. CDR3 nucleotide sequence: TGTGCCAGCAGCTTAGACAAGGGGACTAATGAAAAACTGTTTTTT.